The table lists the clone carrying this T cell receptor (beta chain) with a few counts. Its target is unknown. The sample comes from a study of shared clonotypes between healthy human individuals. Overall study findings and caveats: Around 5% was the fraction of naive CD4 clonotypes found shared across a few donors.

The DNA input per sorted-subset replicate PCR was about 180 ng, corresponding to around 28,000 T cell genomes. Sequencing used immunoSEQ multiplex PCR; TCRdb keeps in-frame clones, though not all of them. The table has hundreds of thousands of clones, around 67% seen once. Trimming removed 5 bases from V and 6 bases from J, with 22 bases in between. Germline V gene sequence: CDR1 SNHLY, CDR2 FYNNEI. CDR3 length: 16 amino acids. A CD45RA+ naive subset and a CD45RA-negative memory subset were split from CD4+ cells. The chain is built from TRBV2 and TRBJ1-1; tentative D call: TRBD1 (6 bases). The clonotype was recovered from a woman younger than 45 in good health. Sequencing used memory CD4+ T cells sorted from blood. Subset reported: CD45RA-negative fraction. CDR3 coding DNA: TGTGCCAGCAGTTCTAAGACACAGGGAGATTACCCTGAAGCTTTCTTT. Translated: CASSSKTQGDYPEAFF.